A selection of T cell receptor beta chains follows, all from one sample in a study of technical replicates of blood from a few donors. Produced via immunoSEQ multiplex PCR; TCRdb's table is partial and in-frame only. The sample lists 85,000 to 100,000 clones; 80% to 95% were seen once. Sequences were obtained from T cells isolated from PBMCs. These receptor sequences come from a human donor in good health. CDR3s include the opening cysteine and the closing phenylalanine or tryptophan. A D gene is named only where the DNA matches it firmly.

D,J,V,CDR3
.,TRBJ1-3,TRBV7-2,CASSLEQPFSGNTIYF
.,TRBJ1-1,TRBV27,CASSLFRGGVLSGTEAFF
TRBD1,TRBJ2-3,TRBV5-1,CASSLRTGGDTQYF
.,TRBJ2-3,TRBV5-4,CASGRISGSDTQYF
.,TRBJ2-3,TRBV27,CASSLGRFSTDTQYF
TRBD1,TRBJ1-1,TRBV6-1,CASSPEQGLWTEAFF
.,TRBJ2-7,TRBV4-1,CASSQVGQLTYEQYF
TRBD2,TRBJ2-1,TRBV6-4,CASSDGTSGYNEQFF
TRBD1,TRBJ1-5,TRBV18,CASSLTGQGSNQPQHF
TRBD1,TRBJ1-1,TRBV7-6,CASSKWTGGGNTEAFF
TRBD2,TRBJ2-3,TRBV29-1,CSVAVGGRAADTQYF
TRBD1,TRBJ1-2,TRBV28,CASSLTGGDYGYTF
TRBD1,TRBJ2-3,TRBV27,CASSTLGQGPRTDTQYF
.,TRBJ2-2,TRBV27,CASSFLYGELFF
TRBD2,TRBJ2-7,TRBV6-1,CASTRGSYEQYF
.,TRBJ2-1,TRBV10-2,CASSAVDEQFF
TRBD1,TRBJ2-5,TRBV11-2,CASSSLMLQGEETQYF
TRBD2,TRBJ2-3,TRBV5-4,CASSPGRGASTDTQYF